This record looks at one TCR beta chain sequence and its context. These data belong to a study of technical replicates of blood from a few donors. Method: immunoSEQ multiplex PCR; TCRdb's copy keeps in-frame clones and lacks some. Of fewer than 110,000 clones listed, 96% are singletons. The CDR3 loop spans 14 amino acids. Germline loops: CDR1 MNHNS, CDR2 SASEGT. The V and J ends lost 5 bases and 11 bases respectively, with 18 bases between them. The TCR sequence derives from a human donor in good health. The rearrangement joins TRBV6-1 to TRBJ1-4; TRBD1 is a possible D gene (5 bases). What was sequenced was T cells isolated from PBMCs. DNA of the CDR3: TGTGCCAGCAGTAAACAGGAGGGGCTTTTGAAACTGTTTTTT. Protein product: CASSKQEGLLKLFF.